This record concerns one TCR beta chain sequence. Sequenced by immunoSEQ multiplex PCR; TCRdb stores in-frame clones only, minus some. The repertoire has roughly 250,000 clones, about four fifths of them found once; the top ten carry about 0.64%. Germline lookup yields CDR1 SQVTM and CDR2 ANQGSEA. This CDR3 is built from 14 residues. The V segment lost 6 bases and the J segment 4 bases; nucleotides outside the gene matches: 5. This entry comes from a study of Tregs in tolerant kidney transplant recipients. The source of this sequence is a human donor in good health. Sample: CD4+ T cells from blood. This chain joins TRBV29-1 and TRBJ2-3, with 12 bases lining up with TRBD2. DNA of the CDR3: TGCAGCGTCCGACTAGCGGGAGCTGCAGATACGCAGTATTTT. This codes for CSVRLAGAADTQYF.